This T cell receptor (beta chain) derives from a study of OX40 agonist ivuxolimab in advanced cancers. Study summary: A mean age of approximately 58 years, range roughly 23 to 85, was recorded, and 82.7% were male. Study-wide points: A proportion of nonresponders additionally exhibited low normalized T-cell clonal expansion. Expanded peripheral T cell antigen specificity was not determined. More expanded clones were found, on average, in CD8+ than in CD4+ T cells.

Produced via immunoSEQ multiplex PCR; TCRdb's table is partial and in-frame only. The repertoire consists of more than 50,000 clones, with about 91% occurring once and the leading ten covering 9.5% to 15%. Worth noting for this clone: Antigen: not known.

Specimen: CD4+ or CD8+ T cells sorted from blood, collected in a trial of the OX40 agonist ivuxolimab. The sequence was collected from an adult with an advanced solid tumor such as melanoma, head and neck, liver or kidney cancer.

This chain's CDR3 is CASSTGQNGYTF. The CDR3 region has the DNA TGTGCCAGCAGTACCGGACAGAATGGCTACACCTTC. The genes are TRBV27 and TRBJ1-2; D is possibly TRBD1 (6 bases). Trimming removed 5 bases from V and 6 bases from J, with 10 bases in between. The CDR3 has 12 residues. Germline CDR1 is MNHEY and CDR2 is SMNVEV (reference sequence).